The TCR beta chain described here comes from a study of cytomegalovirus exposure and HLA in healthy donors. PCR used 60 Vbeta primers and 13 Jbeta primers. Method: immunoSEQ multiplex PCR; TCRdb's copy keeps in-frame clones and lacks some. The table includes about 190,000 clones, approximately 86% detected once. This clone was seen only once. What it recognizes is unknown. Findings and caveats of the study: Researchers reported in a later analysis that a missense DCLRE1C variant was tied to TCR beta V- and J-gene trimming. Common viral pathogens seemed to be connected with several of the most significant clusters, according to a later analysis.

Trimming at V came to 0 bases and at J to 4 bases, leaving 8 bases not matched to a gene. CDR1 is MGHRA and CDR2 is YSYEKL in the germline V gene. CDR3 length: 17 amino acids. This sequence joins TRBV4-1 and TRBJ1-2, with 10 bases lining up with TRBD1. Source material: PBMCs. The receptor was isolated from a young woman in good health and CMV-seronegative. The CDR3 sequence: CASSQDRRTGGIYGYTF. The CDR3 nucleotides are TGCGCCAGCAGCCAAGATAGGAGGACAGGGGGAATCTATGGCTACACCTTC.